This is a list of T cell receptor beta chains from one sample in a study of Graves' ophthalmopathy and Graves' hyperthyroidism. TCRdb redid the calling of the multiplex PCR reads with MiXCR, one entry per CDR3 protein. Found here are around 670,000 distinct CDR3 sequences, approximately 40% of them singletons; the top ten hold about 40%. Sequencing was carried out using peripheral blood. The receptor source for this set is an adult man with Graves' ophthalmopathy. Each CDR3 is given with its conserved first and last residue. Each record gives: D gene, clone size, V gene, J gene, CDR3 DNA, CDR3 protein. D genes are given only for firm matches. Clone size, where shown, is once, few, many, or a class for clones that have expanded.

>.|many|TRBV7-2|TRBJ1-2
TGTGCCAGCAGCTTAGCTCTTGTAGGCACGGATTCTGGCTACACCTTC
CASSLALVGTDSGYTF
>TRBD2|many|TRBV7-2|TRBJ2-5
TGTGCCAGCAGCTTAGCGCTAGCGGGGGGGCAAGAGACCCAGTACTTC
CASSLALAGGQETQYF
>TRBD2|.|TRBV28|TRBJ2-7
TGTGCCAGCAATTATCGGGGGGACTACGAGCAGTACTTC
CASNYRGDYEQYF
>TRBD2|.|TRBV2|TRBJ2-5
TGCGCCAGCAGCCAAGTTGCGGGGGGGGAGACCCAGTACTTC
CASSQVAGGETQYF
>.|.|TRBV10-3|TRBJ2-6
TGTGCCATCAGTGAGCCTAACCAACCGACTTTC
CAISEPNQPTF
>TRBD1|.|TRBV11-2|TRBJ1-6
TGTGCTCAGTTCGACTACAGGGGTTGGAATTCACCCCTCCACTTT
CAQFDYRGWNSPLHF
>.|.|TRBV20-1|TRBJ1-2
TGCAGTGCTAGTTCTAGGGAAGGTGGCTACACCTTC
CSASSREGGYTF
>TRBD1|few|TRBV2|TRBJ2-2
TGTGCCAGCAGTTTGGCAGGGGGTGGGGCCGGGGAGCTGTTTTTT
CASSLAGGGAGELFF
>TRBD1|.|TRBV9|TRBJ2-2
TGTGCCAGTGGGACAGAACCAACCGGGGAGCTGTTTTTT
CASGTEPTGELFF
>.|.|TRBV6-6|TRBJ2-7
TGTGCCAGCAGTTACTCGAGGGGCCACGGCGAGGAGCAGTACTTC
CASSYSRGHGEEQYF
>TRBD1|many|TRBV10-3|TRBJ1-4
TGTGCCATCAGTGATCGACAGGGAAGCACAACTAATGAAAAACTGTTTTTT
CAISDRQGSTTNEKLFF
>TRBD1|many|TRBV2|TRBJ1-1
TGTGCCAGCAGTGGGACAGGTGAAGCTTTCTTT
CASSGTGEAFF
>TRBD1|few|TRBV10-3|TRBJ1-2
TGTGCCAGCAGTCAACAGGGGTTCGTGGACTATGGCTACACCTTC
CASSQQGFVDYGYTF
>TRBD2|.|TRBV29-1|TRBJ2-7
TGCAGCGCCCTGTGGAAGAGTCAGGAATCTAGCGGGAGCCTCTACGAGCAGTACTTC
CSALWKSQESSGSLYEQYF
>.|few|TRBV11-2|TRBJ2-7
TGTGCCAGCAGCTTAGTATATTACGAGCAGTACTTC
CASSLVYYEQYF
>TRBD1|.|TRBV20-1|TRBJ1-3
TGCAGTGCTAGACCGGGGACAGGGGGTGCTGGTGGTGGAAACACCATATATTTT
CSARPGTGGAGGGNTIYF
>.|many|TRBV20-1|TRBJ1-6
TGCAGTGCTAGAGATCAAGGGAATAATTCACCCCTCCACTTT
CSARDQGNNSPLHF
>.|many|TRBV9|TRBJ1-2
TGTGCCAGCGGGGGGACAAGCGGCTACACCTTC
CASGGTSGYTF
>TRBD1|.|TRBV24-1|TRBJ1-5
TGTGCCAGCAGTCCCGGACAGGGAAAGAGCAATCAGCCCCAGCATTTT
CASSPGQGKSNQPQHF
>.|.|TRBV10-3|TRBJ1-4
TGTGCCAGCAGTTACTCGACCGATAATGAAAAACTGTTTTTT
CASSYSTDNEKLFF
>TRBD1|.|TRBV3-1|TRBJ2-6
TGTGCCAGCAGCCAAGCCCGGGACAGGGTCTCTGGGGCCAACGTCCTGACTTTC
CASSQARDRVSGANVLTF
>TRBD1|.|TRBV11-1|TRBJ1-4
TGTGCCAGCAGCCCTCTCCGGACAGGGCTAAAGGAAAAACTGTTTTTT
CASSPLRTGLKEKLFF
>TRBD1|.|TRBV9|TRBJ1-4
TGTGCCAGCAGATTATCGACAGGGGGCACTGAAAAACTGTTTTTT
CASRLSTGGTEKLFF
>.|many|TRBV15|TRBJ2-7
TGTGCCACCAGCAGAGATCAGTTCTACGAGCAGTACTTC
CATSRDQFYEQYF
>.|.|TRBV7-2|TRBJ2-7
TGTGCCAGCAGCAAGTGGGGAGACTACTACGAGCAGTACTTC
CASSKWGDYYEQYF
>TRBD2|.|TRBV11-2|TRBJ2-7
TGTGCCACCCAGCCGTCAAGACTAGCAGGCGCCTACGAGCAGTACTTC
CATQPSRLAGAYEQYF
>.|once|TRBV30|TRBJ2-7
TGTGCCTGGGGCAATCCGGGACTCCGGGATTTC
CAWGNPGLRDF
>.|few|TRBV2|TRBJ1-5
TGTGCCAGCAGTGGGGGGGGTCCCAATCAGCCCCAGCATTTT
CASSGGGPNQPQHF
>.|.|TRBV5-1|TRBJ1-2
TGCGCCAGCAGCCCTGGAGGGGGACTAACTAACTATGGCTACACCTTC
CASSPGGGLTNYGYTF
>TRBD2|.|TRBV10-2|TRBJ2-7
TGCGCCAGCAGGGATACAGGGGGACTAGCGGGAGGGATCTGCGTGCAGTACTTC
CASRDTGGLAGGICVQYF
>TRBD2|.|TRBV6-1|TRBJ2-7
TGTGCCAGCACCCACCCGGGTCGGGAGGCCTACGAGCAGTACTTC
CASTHPGREAYEQYF
>.|many|TRBV15|TRBJ1-1
TGTGCCACCAGCAGAGATAGATACCCCAACACTGAAGCTTTCTTT
CATSRDRYPNTEAFF
>.|.|TRBV27|TRBJ1-6
TGTGCCAGCAGTTATAGGCCCTCATATGGACAGAATTCACCCCTCCACTTT
CASSYRPSYGQNSPLHF
>.|.|TRBV19|TRBJ1-1
TGTGCCAGTAGCCCTCGACAGGTTATTTCGAACACTGAAGCTTTCTTT
CASSPRQVISNTEAFF
>TRBD1|many|TRBV7-8|TRBJ1-2
TGTGCCAGCAGCTACCAAACCGGGACAGGGGTTCGTGGCTACACCTTC
CASSYQTGTGVRGYTF
>.|many|TRBV10-3|TRBJ1-2
TGTGCCATCAGTGAGTCGAGAGGGGACGGTGGTGGCTACACCTTC
CAISESRGDGGGYTF
>TRBD1|.|TRBV5-1|TRBJ2-2
TGCGCCAGCAGCGCGCGAGGACAGGGCGTCACCGGGGAGCTGTTTTTT
CASSARGQGVTGELFF
>TRBD2|.|TRBV11-2|TRBJ2-5
TGTGCCAGCAGCTTAGATTTCTCGACTAGCGGGAGGAAGGAGACCCAGTACTTC
CASSLDFSTSGRKETQYF
>.|.|TRBV20-1|TRBJ2-7
TGCAGTGCTAGTTTAGTCGGTAGAGTTGAGCAGTACTTC
CSASLVGRVEQYF
>.|.|TRBV7-9|TRBJ2-7
TGTGCCAGCGAGAGGGAGGCAGGGCCTTCCTACGAGCAGTACTTC
CASEREAGPSYEQYF
>TRBD1|few|TRBV6-6|TRBJ1-4
TGTGCCAGCAGGCGGACAGGAGAAAAACTGTTTTTT
CASRRTGEKLFF
>TRBD1|many|TRBV14|TRBJ2-7
TGTGCCAGCAGCCAAGGCCGGGACAGTTTCGACGAGCAGTACTTC
CASSQGRDSFDEQYF
>TRBD1|few|TRBV19|TRBJ1-1
TGTGCCAGTAGTGCCCGGGACAGGGTGGTCACTGAAGCTTTCTTT
CASSARDRVVTEAFF
>.|few|TRBV20-1|TRBJ2-5
TGCAGTGCTAGAGATGGTCGGGGAGGAGAAGAGACCCAGTACTTC
CSARDGRGGEETQYF
>.|.|TRBV2|TRBJ2-5
TGTGCCAGCAGCCAGGGCAGCGAGCGGTACTTC
CASSQGSERYF
>.|many|TRBV7-9|TRBJ1-2
TGTGCCAGCAGCTTTTTAAGTCGAGGGGATAACTATGGCTACACCTTC
CASSFLSRGDNYGYTF
>.|.|TRBV25-1|TRBJ2-2
TGTGCCAGCAGTGAACATGGGGAGCTGTTTTTT
CASSEHGELFF
>.|.|TRBV29-1|TRBJ1-2
TGCAGCGTCGTTGGGGGCTACTATGGCTACACCTTC
CSVVGGYYGYTF
>.|few|TRBV7-9|TRBJ2-7
TGTGCCAGCAGCTATATAGCGGCCGGTCCCTACGAGCAGTACTTC
CASSYIAAGPYEQYF
>.|.|TRBV20-1|TRBJ1-2
TGCAGTGCTAGTATCGGGGTCCATGGCTACACCTTC
CSASIGVHGYTF
>.|.|TRBV6-6|TRBJ1-5
TGTGCCAGCAGTGGAGAATTTAGGGGTGCCAATCAGCCCCAGCATTTT
CASSGEFRGANQPQHF
>.|.|TRBV20-1|TRBJ2-7
TGCAGTGCTTACCAATCCTACGAGCAGTACTTC
CSAYQSYEQYF
>.|few|TRBV25-1|TRBJ2-2
TGTGCCAGCAGCCAAGAAGGGCAGGGCACCGGGGAGCTGTTTTTT
CASSQEGQGTGELFF
>.|many|TRBV2|TRBJ1-1
TGTGCCAGCAGTGAAAACAGGGCGTTTGGTTTCTTT
CASSENRAFGFF
>.|.|TRBV20-1|TRBJ1-6
TGCAGTGCTATTGGACAGCATAATTCACCCCTCCACTTT
CSAIGQHNSPLHF
>.|many|TRBV7-9|TRBJ2-6
TGTGCCAGTAGTCCCGACTCTGGGGCCAACGTCCTGACTTTC
CASSPDSGANVLTF
>.|.|TRBV11-2|TRBJ1-2
TGTGCCAGCAGCTTAGGTCCCGGCTATGGCTACACCTTC
CASSLGPGYGYTF
>.|many|TRBV10-3|TRBJ1-1
TGTGCCATCAGTGAGGGGGGCGTGAACACTGAAGCTTTCTTT
CAISEGGVNTEAFF
>TRBD1|many|TRBV12-3/TRBV12-4|TRBJ1-2
TGTGCCAGCAGGCCAGGGGGCGATGGCTACACCTTC
CASRPGGDGYTF
>.|.|TRBV7-2|TRBJ1-3
TGTGCCAGCAGCCTCGGGGGTGCGGGGGATAAAACCATATATTTT
CASSLGGAGDKTIYF